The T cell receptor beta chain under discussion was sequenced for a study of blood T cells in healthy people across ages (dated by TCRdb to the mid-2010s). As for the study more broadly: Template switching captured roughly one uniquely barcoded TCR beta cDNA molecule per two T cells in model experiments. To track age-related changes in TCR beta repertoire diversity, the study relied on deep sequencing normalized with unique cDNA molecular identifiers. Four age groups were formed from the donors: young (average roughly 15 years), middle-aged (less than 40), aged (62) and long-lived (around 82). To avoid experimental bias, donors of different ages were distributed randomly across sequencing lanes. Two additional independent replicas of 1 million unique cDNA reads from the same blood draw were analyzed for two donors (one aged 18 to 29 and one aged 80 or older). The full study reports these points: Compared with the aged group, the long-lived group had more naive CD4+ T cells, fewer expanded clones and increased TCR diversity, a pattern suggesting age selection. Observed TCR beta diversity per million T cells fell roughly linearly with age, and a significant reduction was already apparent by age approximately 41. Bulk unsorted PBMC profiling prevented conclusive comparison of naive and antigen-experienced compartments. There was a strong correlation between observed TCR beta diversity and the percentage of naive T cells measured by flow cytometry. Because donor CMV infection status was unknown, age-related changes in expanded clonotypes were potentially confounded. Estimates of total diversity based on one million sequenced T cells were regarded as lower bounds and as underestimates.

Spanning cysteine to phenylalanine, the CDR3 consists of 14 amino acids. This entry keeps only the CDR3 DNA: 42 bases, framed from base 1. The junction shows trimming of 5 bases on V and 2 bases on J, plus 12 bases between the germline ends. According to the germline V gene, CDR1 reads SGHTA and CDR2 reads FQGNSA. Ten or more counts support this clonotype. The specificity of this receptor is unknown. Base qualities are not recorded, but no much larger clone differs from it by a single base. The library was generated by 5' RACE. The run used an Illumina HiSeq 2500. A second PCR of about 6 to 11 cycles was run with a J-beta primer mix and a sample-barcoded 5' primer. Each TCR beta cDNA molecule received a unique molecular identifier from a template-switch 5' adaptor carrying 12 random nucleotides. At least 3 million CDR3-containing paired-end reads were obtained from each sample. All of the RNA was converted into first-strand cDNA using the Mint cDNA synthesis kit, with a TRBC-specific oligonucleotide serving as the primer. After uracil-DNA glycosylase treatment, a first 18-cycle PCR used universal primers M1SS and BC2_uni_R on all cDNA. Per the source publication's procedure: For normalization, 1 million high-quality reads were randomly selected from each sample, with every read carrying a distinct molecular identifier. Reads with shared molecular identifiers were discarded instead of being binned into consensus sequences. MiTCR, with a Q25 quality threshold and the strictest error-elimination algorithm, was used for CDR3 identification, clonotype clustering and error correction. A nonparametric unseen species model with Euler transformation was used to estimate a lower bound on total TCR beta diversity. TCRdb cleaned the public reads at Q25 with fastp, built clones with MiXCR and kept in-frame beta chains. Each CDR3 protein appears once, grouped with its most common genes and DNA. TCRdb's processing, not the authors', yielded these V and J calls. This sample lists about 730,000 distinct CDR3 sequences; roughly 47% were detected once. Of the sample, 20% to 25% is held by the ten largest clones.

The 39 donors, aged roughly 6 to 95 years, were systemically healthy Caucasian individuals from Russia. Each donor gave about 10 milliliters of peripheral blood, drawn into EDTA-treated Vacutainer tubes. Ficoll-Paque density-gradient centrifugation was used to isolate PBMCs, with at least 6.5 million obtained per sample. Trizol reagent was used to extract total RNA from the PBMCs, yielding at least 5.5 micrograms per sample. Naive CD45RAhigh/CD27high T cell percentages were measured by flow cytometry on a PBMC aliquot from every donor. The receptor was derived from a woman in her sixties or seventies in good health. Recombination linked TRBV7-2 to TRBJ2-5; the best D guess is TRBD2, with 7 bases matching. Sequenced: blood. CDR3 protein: CASSPGGIQETQYF. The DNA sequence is TGTGCCAGCAGCCCGGGGGGCATACAAGAGACCCAGTACTTC.